This record concerns one T cell receptor (beta chain) sequence. The sample is drawn from a study of blood T cells in healthy people across ages. A second PCR, run for roughly 7 to 11 cycles, used a sample-barcoded 5' primer plus a J-beta primer mix. TCRdb processed the 5' RACE reads anew with MiXCR; each CDR3 protein has one entry. The data show 750,000 to 1,000,000 distinct CDR3 sequences, about 27% seen once. Germline loops: CDR1 LNHDA, CDR2 SQIVND (reference sequence). The CDR3 is 13 residues long. J was trimmed by 8 bases and V by 0 bases; bases with no gene match: 3. This sample also belongs to another study, concerning T cells of mothers and their children.

This clonotype was sampled from a woman aged 40 to 55 in good health. This chain links TRBV19 with TRBJ1-2; TRBD1 matches at 7 bases. Sequencing input: blood. CDR3 nucleotide sequence: TGTGCCAGTAGTATAGATCGGGACAGCGGCTACACCTTC. Protein product: CASSIDRDSGYTF.